The rows below give T cell receptor beta chains drawn from one sample of a study of shared clonotypes between healthy human individuals. Here immunoSEQ multiplex PCR was the method, and the copy in TCRdb shows in-frame clones only, minus some. Among about 690,000 clones listed, roughly 88% were seen once. Sequencing was carried out using memory CD8+ T cells from PBMCs. The receptors originated from a man aged 18 to 30 in good health. Some clones in this sample may be carry-over from other donors' samples. The CDR3 runs from the conserved cysteine through the conserved F or W. Fields, in order: CDR3 protein, CDR3 DNA, clone size, D gene, J gene, V gene. A D gene is named only where the DNA matches it firmly. Only part of the rows carry a size: once, few, many, or a class if the clone is expanded.

CDR3 protein: CASNVGPSHSEKLFF
CDR3 DNA: TGTGCCAGCAACGTTGGGCCTTCGCATTCTGAAAAACTGTTTTTT
clone size: NA
D gene: NA
J gene: TRBJ1-4
V gene: TRBV28

CDR3 protein: CASSLTQYHNEQFF
CDR3 DNA: TGTGCCAGCAGTTTGACCCAGTACCACAATGAGCAGTTCTTC
clone size: NA
D gene: NA
J gene: TRBJ2-1
V gene: TRBV28

CDR3 protein: CASSYRDRYNEQFF
CDR3 DNA: TGTGCCAGCAGCTACCGGGACAGGTACAATGAGCAGTTCTTC
clone size: NA
D gene: TRBD1
J gene: TRBJ2-1
V gene: TRBV7-2

CDR3 protein: CASSLFSGTEDYTDTQYF
CDR3 DNA: TGTGCCAGCAGCTTGTTTTCTGGGACAGAGGATTACACAGATACGCAGTATTTT
clone size: NA
D gene: TRBD1
J gene: TRBJ2-3
V gene: TRBV5-6

CDR3 protein: CASSEDLVAGASEQYF
CDR3 DNA: TGTGCCAGCAGCGAAGACTTGGTAGCGGGAGCCAGCGAGCAGTACTTC
clone size: NA
D gene: TRBD2
J gene: TRBJ2-7
V gene: TRBV5-6

CDR3 protein: CASSRTGGDYGYTF
CDR3 DNA: TGTGCCAGCAGCAGGACAGGGGGGGACTATGGCTACACCTTC
clone size: NA
D gene: TRBD1
J gene: TRBJ1-2
V gene: TRBV28

CDR3 protein: CASSLGPGYTDTQYF
CDR3 DNA: TGTGCCAGCAGTTTAGGGCCGGGGTACACAGATACGCAGTATTTT
clone size: NA
D gene: NA
J gene: TRBJ2-3
V gene: TRBV27

CDR3 protein: CASRTTGQGNQPQHF
CDR3 DNA: TGTGCCAGTAGAACGACAGGGCAGGGCAATCAGCCCCAGCATTTT
clone size: NA
D gene: TRBD1
J gene: TRBJ1-5
V gene: TRBV28

CDR3 protein: CASSQVEGSDTEAFF
CDR3 DNA: TGCGCCAGCAGCCAAGTGGAGGGAAGCGACACTGAAGCTTTCTTT
clone size: NA
D gene: NA
J gene: TRBJ1-1
V gene: TRBV4-1

CDR3 protein: CASSLFQNDQETQYF
CDR3 DNA: TGCGCCAGCAGCTTATTCCAGAACGACCAAGAGACCCAGTACTTC
clone size: NA
D gene: NA
J gene: TRBJ2-5
V gene: TRBV5-1

CDR3 protein: CASSWGTGELFF
CDR3 DNA: TGTGCCAGCAGCTGGGGTACCGGGGAGCTGTTTTTT
clone size: NA
D gene: NA
J gene: TRBJ2-2
V gene: TRBV14

CDR3 protein: CASSASGTSNQPQHF
CDR3 DNA: TGTGCCAGCAGCGCCTCAGGGACTAGCAATCAGCCCCAGCATTTT
clone size: NA
D gene: NA
J gene: TRBJ1-5
V gene: TRBV9

CDR3 protein: CASSPLEEEEQYF
CDR3 DNA: TGCGCCAGCAGCCCACTAGAGGAAGAAGAGCAGTACTTC
clone size: NA
D gene: NA
J gene: TRBJ2-7
V gene: TRBV5-1

CDR3 protein: CASSYAGGSTDTQYF
CDR3 DNA: TGCGCCAGCAGCTATGCGGGAGGCTCCACAGATACGCAGTATTTT
clone size: NA
D gene: TRBD2
J gene: TRBJ2-3
V gene: TRBV5-1

CDR3 protein: CAWKGEAYEQYF
CDR3 DNA: TGTGCCTGGAAGGGGGAGGCCTATGAGCAGTACTTC
clone size: NA
D gene: NA
J gene: TRBJ2-5
V gene: TRBV30

CDR3 protein: CASTNRGYEQYF
CDR3 DNA: TGTGCCAGCACCAATAGGGGCTACGAGCAGTACTTC
clone size: NA
D gene: NA
J gene: TRBJ2-7
V gene: TRBV7-9

CDR3 protein: CASSGRTGHTGELFF
CDR3 DNA: TGTGCCAGCAGCGGCCGGACAGGGCACACCGGGGAGCTGTTTTTT
clone size: NA
D gene: TRBD1
J gene: TRBJ2-2
V gene: TRBV11-3

CDR3 protein: CASLHSASPDTQYF
CDR3 DNA: TGTGCCTCCCTCCACTCCGCCTCGCCAGATACGCAGTATTTT
clone size: NA
D gene: NA
J gene: TRBJ2-3
V gene: TRBV7-8

CDR3 protein: CASSAGQGNTGELFF
CDR3 DNA: TGTGCCAGCAGCGCGGGACAGGGGAACACCGGGGAGCTGTTTTTT
clone size: NA
D gene: TRBD1
J gene: TRBJ2-2
V gene: TRBV9

CDR3 protein: CASSLGLGASGYTF
CDR3 DNA: TGTGCCAGCAGCTTAGGCCTTGGGGCGTCTGGATACACCTTC
clone size: NA
D gene: NA
J gene: TRBJ1-2
V gene: TRBV13

CDR3 protein: CAWRSFAGGPETYNEQFF
CDR3 DNA: TGTGCCTGGAGGTCCTTCGCGGGAGGGCCTGAAACCTACAATGAGCAGTTCTTC
clone size: NA
D gene: TRBD2
J gene: TRBJ2-1
V gene: TRBV30

CDR3 protein: CASSPRGMNTEAFF
CDR3 DNA: TGTGCCAGCAGCCCCAGAGGTATGAACACTGAAGCTTTCTTT
clone size: NA
D gene: NA
J gene: TRBJ1-1
V gene: TRBV7-9

CDR3 protein: CASSEDRAPAPLGEQYF
CDR3 DNA: TGTGCCAGCAGCGAGGACAGGGCGCCCGCCCCGCTTGGGGAGCAGTACTTC
clone size: once
D gene: TRBD1
J gene: TRBJ2-7
V gene: TRBV25-1

CDR3 protein: CASRLLADPGDEQYF
CDR3 DNA: TGTGCCAGCAGACTGCTAGCGGACCCCGGGGACGAGCAGTACTTC
clone size: NA
D gene: TRBD2
J gene: TRBJ2-7
V gene: TRBV28

CDR3 protein: CASSLTAPQGQNTEAFF
CDR3 DNA: TGTGCCAGCAGCTTAACGGCCCCGCAGGGTCAGAACACTGAAGCTTTCTTT
clone size: NA
D gene: NA
J gene: TRBJ1-1
V gene: TRBV7-9

CDR3 protein: CAWNSWGFGANVLTF
CDR3 DNA: TGTGCCTGGAATTCGTGGGGGTTTGGGGCCAACGTCCTGACTTTC
clone size: NA
D gene: NA
J gene: TRBJ2-6
V gene: TRBV30

CDR3 protein: CASSTRTGDQETQYF
CDR3 DNA: TGTGCCAGCAGCACCCGGACAGGCGACCAAGAGACCCAGTACTTC
clone size: NA
D gene: TRBD1
J gene: TRBJ2-5
V gene: TRBV7-9

CDR3 protein: CATQGGIAYEQYF
CDR3 DNA: TGTGCCACCCAAGGGGGCATCGCCTACGAGCAGTACTTC
clone size: NA
D gene: TRBD1
J gene: TRBJ2-7
V gene: TRBV10-3

CDR3 protein: CASSESSGTAHRDTQYF
CDR3 DNA: TGTGCCAGCAGCGAGAGCTCCGGGACAGCCCATAGGGATACGCAGTATTTT
clone size: NA
D gene: TRBD1
J gene: TRBJ2-3
V gene: TRBV9

CDR3 protein: CASSFEARAGNTIYF
CDR3 DNA: TGTGCCAGCAGCTTCGAGGCTCGGGCTGGAAACACCATATATTTT
clone size: NA
D gene: NA
J gene: TRBJ1-3
V gene: TRBV11-2

CDR3 protein: CASSLLMAGGTDTQYF
CDR3 DNA: TGTGCCAGCAGCTTGTTGATGGCGGGAGGCACAGATACGCAGTATTTT
clone size: NA
D gene: TRBD2
J gene: TRBJ2-3
V gene: TRBV5-6

CDR3 protein: CASSDGYGRDLQETQYF
CDR3 DNA: TGTGCCAGCAGTGACGGGTACGGGAGAGACCTCCAAGAGACCCAGTACTTC
clone size: NA
D gene: NA
J gene: TRBJ2-5
V gene: TRBV2

CDR3 protein: CAARVLSYNEQFF
CDR3 DNA: TGTGCCGCCAGGGTCCTATCCTACAATGAGCAGTTCTTC
clone size: NA
D gene: NA
J gene: TRBJ2-1
V gene: TRBV30

CDR3 protein: CASILGLQETQYF
CDR3 DNA: TGTGCCAGCATACTAGGTTTACAAGAGACCCAGTACTTC
clone size: NA
D gene: NA
J gene: TRBJ2-5
V gene: TRBV6-6

CDR3 protein: CASSFSGGSAGELFF
CDR3 DNA: TGTGCCAGCAGTTTTAGCGGGGGCTCGGCCGGGGAGCTGTTTTTT
clone size: NA
D gene: TRBD2
J gene: TRBJ2-2
V gene: TRBV27

CDR3 protein: CASSLFPPETQNTGELFF
CDR3 DNA: TGTGCCAGCAGCTTGTTCCCACCGGAGACTCAGAACACCGGGGAGCTGTTTTTT
clone size: NA
D gene: NA
J gene: TRBJ2-2
V gene: TRBV5-4

CDR3 protein: CASSVGPGTGELFF
CDR3 DNA: TGTGCCAGCAGCGTAGGGCCCGGAACCGGGGAGCTGTTTTTT
clone size: NA
D gene: NA
J gene: TRBJ2-2
V gene: TRBV9

CDR3 protein: CAWNPLGTEAFF
CDR3 DNA: TGTGCCTGGAACCCCCTGGGGACTGAAGCTTTCTTT
clone size: NA
D gene: NA
J gene: TRBJ1-1
V gene: TRBV30

CDR3 protein: CASSPGLTYEQYF
CDR3 DNA: TGTGCCAGCAGCCCGGGCCTGACCTACGAGCAGTACTTC
clone size: NA
D gene: NA
J gene: TRBJ2-7
V gene: TRBV27

CDR3 protein: CASSPGPWTEAFF
CDR3 DNA: TGTGCCAGCAGCCCCGGACCGTGGACTGAAGCTTTCTTT
clone size: NA
D gene: NA
J gene: TRBJ1-1
V gene: TRBV7-6

CDR3 protein: CASTPQRENTEAFF
CDR3 DNA: TGTGCCAGCACCCCACAACGGGAGAACACTGAAGCTTTCTTT
clone size: NA
D gene: NA
J gene: TRBJ1-1
V gene: TRBV28

CDR3 protein: CASSLPPGDGEQYF
CDR3 DNA: TGTGCCAGCAGCTTACCTCCGGGGGATGGGGAGCAGTACTTC
clone size: NA
D gene: NA
J gene: TRBJ2-5
V gene: TRBV7-9

CDR3 protein: CASSQDVRGVRFF
CDR3 DNA: TGTGCCAGCAGCCAAGATGTCCGGGGAGTTCGGTTCTTC
clone size: few
D gene: NA
J gene: TRBJ2-1
V gene: TRBV14